This TCR beta chain originates from a study of OX40 agonist ivuxolimab in advanced cancers. Germline V gene lookup returns CDR1 SGHAT and CDR2 FQNNGV. V gave up 5 bases and J gave up 0 bases, with 11 bases separating them. This CDR3 has 15 residues. Peripheral blood came from all dose cohorts at three timepoints. Overall study findings and caveats: The study found among the lowest clonal expansion in partial responders at 0.1-3.0 mg/kg. What antigens the expanded peripheral T cells recognized was never established.

As concerns this clone: No antigen is known for it.

The data were produced by immunoSEQ multiplex PCR, yet TCRdb's version contains in-frame clones alone and is incomplete. The table includes around 75,000 clones, about four fifths detected once. This clonotype was obtained from an adult with an advanced solid tumor such as melanoma, head and neck, liver or kidney cancer. The chain is built from TRBV11-2 and TRBJ2-1; tentative D call: TRBD2 (5 bases). This specimen consisted of CD4+ or CD8+ T cells sorted from blood, obtained in a trial of the OX40 agonist ivuxolimab. DNA of the CDR3: TGTGCCAGCAGCCTAACTAGTGGCTCCTACAATGAGCAGTTCTTC. Protein sequence: CASSLTSGSYNEQFF.